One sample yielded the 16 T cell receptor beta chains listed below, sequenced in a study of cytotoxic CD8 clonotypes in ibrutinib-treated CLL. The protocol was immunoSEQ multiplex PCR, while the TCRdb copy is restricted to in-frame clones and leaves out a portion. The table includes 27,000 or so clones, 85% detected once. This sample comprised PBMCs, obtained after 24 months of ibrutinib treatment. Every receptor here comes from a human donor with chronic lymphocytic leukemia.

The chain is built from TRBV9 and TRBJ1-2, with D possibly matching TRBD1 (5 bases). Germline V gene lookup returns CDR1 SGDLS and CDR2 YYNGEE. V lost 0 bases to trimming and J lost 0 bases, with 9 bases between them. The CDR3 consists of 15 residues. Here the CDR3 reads CASSVGGGANYGYTF. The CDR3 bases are TGTGCCAGCAGCGTAGGAGGAGGGGCTAACTATGGCTACACCTTC.

CDR3 in amino acids: CASSLETGVPYEQYF. The CDR3 coding sequence is TGTGCCAGCAGCTTAGAGACAGGGGTTCCCTACGAGCAGTACTTC. The chain combines TRBV7-2 with TRBJ2-7; TRBD1 matches 8 bases. V was clipped by 1 base and J by 2 bases; unmatched bases: 4. In germline, CDR1 is SGHTA, CDR2 FQGNSA. The CDR3 extends over 15 amino acids.

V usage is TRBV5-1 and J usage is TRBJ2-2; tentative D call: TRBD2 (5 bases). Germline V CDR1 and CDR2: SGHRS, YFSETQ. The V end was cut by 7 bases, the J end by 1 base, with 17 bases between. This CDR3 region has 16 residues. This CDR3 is CASRGTADLNTGELFF. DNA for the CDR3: TGCGCCAGCCGCGGAACAGCGGACCTGAACACCGGGGAGCTGTTTTTT.

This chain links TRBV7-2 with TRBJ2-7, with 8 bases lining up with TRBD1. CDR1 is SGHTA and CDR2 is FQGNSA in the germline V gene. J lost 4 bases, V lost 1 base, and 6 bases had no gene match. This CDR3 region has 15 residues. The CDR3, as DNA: TGTGCCAGCAGCTTAGTGTCCCAGGGGGCTTACGAGCAGTACTTC. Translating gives CASSLVSQGAYEQYF.

The CDR3 protein is CARPGHPNYF. The DNA of the CDR3 is TGTGCCAGACCGGGACACCCGAATTACTTC. This chain joins TRBV6-4 and TRBJ2-7; D possibly corresponds to TRBD1 (6 bases). Germline V gene sequence: CDR1 MRHNA, CDR2 SNTAGT. V dropped 9 bases and J dropped 13 bases, with 16 bases sitting between them. The CDR3 has 10 amino acids.

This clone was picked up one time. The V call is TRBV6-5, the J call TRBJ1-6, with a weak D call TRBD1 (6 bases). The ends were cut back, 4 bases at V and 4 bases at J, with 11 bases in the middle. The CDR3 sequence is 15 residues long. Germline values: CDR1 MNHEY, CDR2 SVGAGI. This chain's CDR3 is CASSFNRVYNSPLHF. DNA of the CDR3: TGTGCCAGCAGTTTTAACAGGGTTTATAATTCACCCCTCCACTTT.

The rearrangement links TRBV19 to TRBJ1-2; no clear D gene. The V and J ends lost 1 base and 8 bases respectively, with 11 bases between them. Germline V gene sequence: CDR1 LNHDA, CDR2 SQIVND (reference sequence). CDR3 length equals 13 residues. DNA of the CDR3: TGTGCCAGTAGTATAGTCAGAAGCTTGGGCTACACCTTC. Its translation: CASSIVRSLGYTF.

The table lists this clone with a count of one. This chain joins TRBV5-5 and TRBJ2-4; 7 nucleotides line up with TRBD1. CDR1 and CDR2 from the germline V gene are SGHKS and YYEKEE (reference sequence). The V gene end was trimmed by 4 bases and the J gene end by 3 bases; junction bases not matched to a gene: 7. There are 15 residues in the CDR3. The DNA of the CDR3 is TGTGCCAGCAGCCCCGAGGACAGGAGCAAAAACATTCAGTACTTC. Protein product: CASSPEDRSKNIQYF. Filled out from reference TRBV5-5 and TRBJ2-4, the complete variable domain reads DAGVTQSPTHLIKTRGQQVTLRCSPISGHKSVSWYQQVLGQGPQFIFQYYEKEERGRGNFPDRFSARQFPNYSSELNVNALLLGDSALYLCASSPEDRSKNIQYFGAGTRLSVL.

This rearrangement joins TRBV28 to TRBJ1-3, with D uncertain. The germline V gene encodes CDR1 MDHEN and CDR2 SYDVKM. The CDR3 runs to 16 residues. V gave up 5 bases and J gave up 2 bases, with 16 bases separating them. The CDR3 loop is CASSPTIGMAGNTIYF. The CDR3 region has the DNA TGTGCCAGCAGTCCCACGATAGGTATGGCTGGAAACACCATATATTTT.

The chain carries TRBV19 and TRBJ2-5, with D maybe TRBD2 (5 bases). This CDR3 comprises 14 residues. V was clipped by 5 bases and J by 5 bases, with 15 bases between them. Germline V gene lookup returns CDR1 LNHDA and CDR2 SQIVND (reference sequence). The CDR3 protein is CASSPGGQAETQYF. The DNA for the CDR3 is TGTGCCAGTAGTCCCGGAGGCCAGGCGGAGACCCAGTACTTC.

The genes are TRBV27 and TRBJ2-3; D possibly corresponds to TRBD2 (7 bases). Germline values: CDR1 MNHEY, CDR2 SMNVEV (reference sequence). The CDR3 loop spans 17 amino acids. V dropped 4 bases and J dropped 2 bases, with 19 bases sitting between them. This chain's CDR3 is CASSWGAGDGHTDTQYF. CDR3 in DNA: TGTGCCAGCAGTTGGGGGGCGGGGGATGGGCACACAGATACGCAGTATTTT.

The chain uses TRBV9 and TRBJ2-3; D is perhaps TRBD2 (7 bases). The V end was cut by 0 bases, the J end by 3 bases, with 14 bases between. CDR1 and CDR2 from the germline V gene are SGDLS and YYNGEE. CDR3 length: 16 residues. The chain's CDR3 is CASSVAAGAGTDTQYF. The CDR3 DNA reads TGTGCCAGCAGCGTAGCTGCGGGGGCTGGGACAGATACGCAGTATTTT.

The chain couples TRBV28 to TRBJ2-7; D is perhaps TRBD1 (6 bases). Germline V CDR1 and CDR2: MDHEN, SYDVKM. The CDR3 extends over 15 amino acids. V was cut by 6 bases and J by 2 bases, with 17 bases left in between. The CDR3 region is CASSPPGTIPYEQYF. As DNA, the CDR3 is TGTGCCAGCAGCCCCCCAGGGACAATACCCTACGAGCAGTACTTC.

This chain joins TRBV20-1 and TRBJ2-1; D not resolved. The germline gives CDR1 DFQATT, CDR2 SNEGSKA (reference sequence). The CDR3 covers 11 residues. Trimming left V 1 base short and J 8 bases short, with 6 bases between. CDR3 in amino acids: CSARVFYEQFF. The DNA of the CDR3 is TGCAGTGCTAGAGTGTTTTATGAGCAGTTCTTC.

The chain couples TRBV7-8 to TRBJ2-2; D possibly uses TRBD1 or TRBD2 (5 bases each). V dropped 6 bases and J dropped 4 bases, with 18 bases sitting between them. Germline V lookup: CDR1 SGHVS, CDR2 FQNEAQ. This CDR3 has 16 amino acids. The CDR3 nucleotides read TGTGCCAGCAGGATAGGGGAAGGTGGGGGCACCGGGGAGCTGTTTTTT. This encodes CASRIGEGGGTGELFF.

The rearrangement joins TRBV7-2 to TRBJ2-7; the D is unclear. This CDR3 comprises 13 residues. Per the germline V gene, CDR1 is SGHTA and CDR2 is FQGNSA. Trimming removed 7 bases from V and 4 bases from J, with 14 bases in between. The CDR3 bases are TGTGCCAGCACCCACGAGGCCGGGTACGAGCAGTACTTC. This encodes CASTHEAGYEQYF.